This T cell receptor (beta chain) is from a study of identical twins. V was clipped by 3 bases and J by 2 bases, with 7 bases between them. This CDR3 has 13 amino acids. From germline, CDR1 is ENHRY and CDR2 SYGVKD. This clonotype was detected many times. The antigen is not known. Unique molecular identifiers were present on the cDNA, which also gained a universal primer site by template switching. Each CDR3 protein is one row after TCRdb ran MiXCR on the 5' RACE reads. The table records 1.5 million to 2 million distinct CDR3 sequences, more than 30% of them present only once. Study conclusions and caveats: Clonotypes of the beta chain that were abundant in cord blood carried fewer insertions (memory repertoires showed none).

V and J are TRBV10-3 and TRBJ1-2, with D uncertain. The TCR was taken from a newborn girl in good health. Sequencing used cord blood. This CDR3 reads CAISDKQNYGYTF. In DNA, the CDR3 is TGTGCCATCAGTGATAAACAGAACTATGGCTACACCTTC.